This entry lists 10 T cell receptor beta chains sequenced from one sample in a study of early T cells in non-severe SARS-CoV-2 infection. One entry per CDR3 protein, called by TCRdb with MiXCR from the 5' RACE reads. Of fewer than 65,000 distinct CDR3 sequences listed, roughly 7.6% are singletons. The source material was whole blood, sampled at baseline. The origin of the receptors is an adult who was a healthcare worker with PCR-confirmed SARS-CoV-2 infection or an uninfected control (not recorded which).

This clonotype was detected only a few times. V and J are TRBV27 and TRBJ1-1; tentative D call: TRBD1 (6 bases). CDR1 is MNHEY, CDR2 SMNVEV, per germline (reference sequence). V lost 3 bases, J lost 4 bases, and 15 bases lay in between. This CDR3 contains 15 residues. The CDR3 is CASSFGGLHGTEAFF. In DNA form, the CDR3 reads TGTGCCAGCAGTTTCGGGGGGCTACATGGCACTGAAGCTTTCTTT.

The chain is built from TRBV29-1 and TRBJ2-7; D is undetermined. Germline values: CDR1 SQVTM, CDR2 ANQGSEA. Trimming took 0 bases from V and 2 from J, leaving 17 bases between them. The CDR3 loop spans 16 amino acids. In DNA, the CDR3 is TGCAGCGTTGAAGATTGGTCTGGGCTTTCAGCCTACGAGCAGTACTTC. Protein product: CSVEDWSGLSAYEQYF.

The CDR3 bases are TGTGCCACCGGACTCTATGGCAATCAGCCCCAGCATTTT. Residues: CATGLYGNQPQHF. The V gene is TRBV6-2 or TRBV6-3, the J gene TRBJ1-5; no definite D call. The CDR3 totals 13 residues. Trimming took off 10 bases at V and 2 bases at J, with 12 bases between the two ends. The germline V gene has CDR1 MNHEY and CDR2 SVGEGT.

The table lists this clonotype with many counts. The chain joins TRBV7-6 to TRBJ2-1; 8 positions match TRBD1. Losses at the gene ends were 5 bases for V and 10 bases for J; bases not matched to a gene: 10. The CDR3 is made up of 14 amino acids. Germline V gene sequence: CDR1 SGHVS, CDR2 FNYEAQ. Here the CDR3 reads CASSATGELGEQFF. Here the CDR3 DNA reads TGTGCCAGCAGCGCGACAGGGGAACTAGGAGAGCAGTTCTTC.

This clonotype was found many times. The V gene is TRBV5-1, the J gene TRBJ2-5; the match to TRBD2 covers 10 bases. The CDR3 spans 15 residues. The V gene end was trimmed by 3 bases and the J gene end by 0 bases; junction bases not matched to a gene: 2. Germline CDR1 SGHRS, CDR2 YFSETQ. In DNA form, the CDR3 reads TGCGCCAGCAGCTCACTAGCGGGGCACCAAGAGACCCAGTACTTC. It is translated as CASSSLAGHQETQYF.

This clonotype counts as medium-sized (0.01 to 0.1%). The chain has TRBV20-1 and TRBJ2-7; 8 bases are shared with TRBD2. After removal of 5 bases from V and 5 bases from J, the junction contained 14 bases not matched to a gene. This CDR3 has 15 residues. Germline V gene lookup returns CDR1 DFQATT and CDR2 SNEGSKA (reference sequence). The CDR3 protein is CSALPPGREVNEQYF. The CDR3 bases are TGCAGTGCTCTCCCCCCCGGGCGGGAGGTCAACGAGCAGTACTTC.

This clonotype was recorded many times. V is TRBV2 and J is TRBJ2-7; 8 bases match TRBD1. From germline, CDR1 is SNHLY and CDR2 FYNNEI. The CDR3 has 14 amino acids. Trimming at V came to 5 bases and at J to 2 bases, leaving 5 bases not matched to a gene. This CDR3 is CASSWDRNAYEQYF. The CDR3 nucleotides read TGTGCCAGCAGTTGGGACAGGAACGCCTACGAGCAGTACTTC.

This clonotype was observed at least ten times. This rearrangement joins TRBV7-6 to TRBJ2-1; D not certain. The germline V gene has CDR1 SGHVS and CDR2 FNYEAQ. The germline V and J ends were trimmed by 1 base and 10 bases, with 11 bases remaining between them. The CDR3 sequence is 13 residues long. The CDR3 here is CASSLERRREQFF. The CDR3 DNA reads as TGTGCCAGCAGCTTAGAAAGGCGTAGGGAGCAGTTCTTC.

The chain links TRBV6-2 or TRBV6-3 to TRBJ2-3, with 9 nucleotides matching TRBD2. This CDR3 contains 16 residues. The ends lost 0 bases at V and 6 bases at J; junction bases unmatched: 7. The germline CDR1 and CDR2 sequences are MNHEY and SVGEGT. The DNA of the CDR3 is TGTGCCAGCAGTTACTCGAGGCTAGCGGGATTTGATACGCAGTATTTT. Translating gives CASSYSRLAGFDTQYF.

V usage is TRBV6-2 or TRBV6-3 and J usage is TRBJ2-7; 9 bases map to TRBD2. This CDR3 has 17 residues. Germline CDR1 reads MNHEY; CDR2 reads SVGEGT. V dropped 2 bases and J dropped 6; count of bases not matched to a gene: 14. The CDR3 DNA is TGTGCCAGCAGTTACGCGCTCCGGCGGGAGGGCCCTCGCGAGCAGTACTTC. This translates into CASSYALRREGPREQYF.